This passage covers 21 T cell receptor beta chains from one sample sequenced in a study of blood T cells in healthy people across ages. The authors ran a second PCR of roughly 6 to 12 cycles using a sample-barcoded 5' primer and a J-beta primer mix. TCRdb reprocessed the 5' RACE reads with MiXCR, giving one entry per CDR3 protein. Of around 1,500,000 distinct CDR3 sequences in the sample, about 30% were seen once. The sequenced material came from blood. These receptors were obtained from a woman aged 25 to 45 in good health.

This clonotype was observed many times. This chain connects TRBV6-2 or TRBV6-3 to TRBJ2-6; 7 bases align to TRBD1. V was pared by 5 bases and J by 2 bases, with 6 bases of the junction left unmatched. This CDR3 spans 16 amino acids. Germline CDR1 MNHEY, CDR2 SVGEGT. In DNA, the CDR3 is TGTGCCAGCAGTGGGGACAGACGAGCTGGGGCCAACGTCCTGACTTTC. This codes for CASSGDRRAGANVLTF.

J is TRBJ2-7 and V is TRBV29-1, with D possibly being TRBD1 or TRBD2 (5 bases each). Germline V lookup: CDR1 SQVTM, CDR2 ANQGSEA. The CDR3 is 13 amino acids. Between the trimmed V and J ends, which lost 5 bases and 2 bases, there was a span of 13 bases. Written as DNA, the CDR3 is TGCAGCGTTTCCTGGGACGGGCCCTACGAGCAGTACTTC. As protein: CSVSWDGPYEQYF.

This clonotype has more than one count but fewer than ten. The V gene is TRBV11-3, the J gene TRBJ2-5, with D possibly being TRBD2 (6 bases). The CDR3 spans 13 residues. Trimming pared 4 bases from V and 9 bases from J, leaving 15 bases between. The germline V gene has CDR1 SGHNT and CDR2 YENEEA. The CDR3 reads CASSSEPWGAQYF. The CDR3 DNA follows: TGTGCCAGCAGCTCCGAACCTTGGGGGGCCCAGTACTTC.

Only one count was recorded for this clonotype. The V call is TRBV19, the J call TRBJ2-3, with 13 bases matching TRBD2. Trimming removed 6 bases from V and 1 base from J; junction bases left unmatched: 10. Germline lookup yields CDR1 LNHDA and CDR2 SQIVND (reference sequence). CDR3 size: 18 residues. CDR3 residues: CASSRGLAGEQGTDTQYF. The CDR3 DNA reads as TGTGCCAGTAGCCGCGGACTAGCGGGGGAGCAAGGCACAGATACGCAGTATTTT. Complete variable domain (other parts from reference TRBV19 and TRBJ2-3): DGGITQSPKYLFRKEGQNVTLSCEQNLNHDAMYWYRQDPGQGLRLIYYSQIVNDFQKGDIAEGYSVSREKKESFPLTVTSAQKNPTAFYLCASSRGLAGEQGTDTQYFGPGTRLTVL.

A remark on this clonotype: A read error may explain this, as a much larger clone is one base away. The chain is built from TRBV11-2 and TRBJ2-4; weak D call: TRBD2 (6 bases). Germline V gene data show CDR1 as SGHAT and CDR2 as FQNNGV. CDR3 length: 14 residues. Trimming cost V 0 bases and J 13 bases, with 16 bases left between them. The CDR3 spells CASSLDGGGVEQYF. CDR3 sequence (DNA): TGTGCCAGCAGCTTAGATGGAGGAGGGGTTGAGCAGTACTTC.

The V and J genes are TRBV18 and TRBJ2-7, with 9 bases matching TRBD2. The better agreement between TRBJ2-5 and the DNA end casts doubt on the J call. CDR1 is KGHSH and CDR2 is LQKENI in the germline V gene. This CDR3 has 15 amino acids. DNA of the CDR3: TGTGCCAGCTCACCACCCAGCGGGAGGACAGAGACCCAGTACTTC. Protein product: CASSPPSGRTETQYF.

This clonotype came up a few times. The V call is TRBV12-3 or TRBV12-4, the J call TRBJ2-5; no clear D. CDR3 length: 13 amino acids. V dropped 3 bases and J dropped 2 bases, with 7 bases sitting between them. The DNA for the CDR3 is TGTGCCAGCAGTTTGTTGCGGCAAGAGACCCAGTACTTC. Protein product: CASSLLRQETQYF.

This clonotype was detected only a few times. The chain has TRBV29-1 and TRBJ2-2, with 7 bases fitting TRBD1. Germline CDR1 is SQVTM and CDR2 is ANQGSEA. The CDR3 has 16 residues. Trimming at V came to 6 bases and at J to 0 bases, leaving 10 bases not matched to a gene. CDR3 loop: CSVEQGKPANTGELFF. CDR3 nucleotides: TGCAGCGTCGAACAGGGGAAGCCTGCGAACACCGGGGAGCTGTTTTTT.

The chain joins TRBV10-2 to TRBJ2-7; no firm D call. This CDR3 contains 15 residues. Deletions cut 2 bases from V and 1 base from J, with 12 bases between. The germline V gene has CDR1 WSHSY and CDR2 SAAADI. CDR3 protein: CASSEDRPSSYEQYF. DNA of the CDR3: TGCGCCAGCAGTGAGGATAGACCCTCTTCCTACGAGCAGTACTTC.

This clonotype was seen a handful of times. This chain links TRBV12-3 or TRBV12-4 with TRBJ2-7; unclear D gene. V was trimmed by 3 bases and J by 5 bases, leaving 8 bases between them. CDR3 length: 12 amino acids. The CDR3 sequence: CASSFSRNEQYF. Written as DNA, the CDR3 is TGTGCCAGCAGTTTCAGCCGAAACGAGCAGTACTTC.

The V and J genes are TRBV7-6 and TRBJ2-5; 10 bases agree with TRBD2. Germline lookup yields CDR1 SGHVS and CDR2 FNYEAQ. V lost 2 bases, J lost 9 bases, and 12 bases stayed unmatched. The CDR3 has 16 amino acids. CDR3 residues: CASSLSVTSGYSAQYF. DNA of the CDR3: TGTGCCAGCAGCTTATCAGTGACTAGCGGGTATTCGGCCCAGTACTTC.

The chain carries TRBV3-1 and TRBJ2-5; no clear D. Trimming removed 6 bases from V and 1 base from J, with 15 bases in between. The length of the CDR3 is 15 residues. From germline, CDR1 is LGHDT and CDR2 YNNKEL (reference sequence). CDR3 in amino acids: CASSVFDAPQETQYF. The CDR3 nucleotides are TGTGCCAGCAGTGTCTTCGACGCACCCCAAGAGACCCAGTACTTC.

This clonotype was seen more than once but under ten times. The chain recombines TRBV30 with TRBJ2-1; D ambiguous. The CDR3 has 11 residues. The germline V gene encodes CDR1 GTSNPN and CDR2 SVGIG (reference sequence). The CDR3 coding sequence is TGTGCTAGGAGCGAGTACAATGAGCAGTTCTTC. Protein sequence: CARSEYNEQFF. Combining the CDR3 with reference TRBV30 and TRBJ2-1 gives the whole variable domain SQTIHQWPATLVQPVGSPLSLECTVEGTSNPNLYWYRQAAGRGLQLLFYSVGIGQISSEVPQNLSASRPQDRQFILSSKKLLLSDSGFYLCARSEYNEQFFGPGTRLTVL.

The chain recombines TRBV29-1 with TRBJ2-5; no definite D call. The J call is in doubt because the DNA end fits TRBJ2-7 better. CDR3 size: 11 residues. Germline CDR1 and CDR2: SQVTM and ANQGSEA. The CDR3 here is CSVDETYEQYF. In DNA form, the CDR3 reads TGCAGCGTCGATGAAACCTACGAGCAGTACTTC.

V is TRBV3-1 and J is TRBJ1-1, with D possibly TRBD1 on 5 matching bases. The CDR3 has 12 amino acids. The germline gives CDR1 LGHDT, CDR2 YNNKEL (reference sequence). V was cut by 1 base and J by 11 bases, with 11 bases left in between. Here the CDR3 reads CASSQARTYAFF. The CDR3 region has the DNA TGTGCCAGCAGCCAAGCTAGGACATATGCTTTCTTT.

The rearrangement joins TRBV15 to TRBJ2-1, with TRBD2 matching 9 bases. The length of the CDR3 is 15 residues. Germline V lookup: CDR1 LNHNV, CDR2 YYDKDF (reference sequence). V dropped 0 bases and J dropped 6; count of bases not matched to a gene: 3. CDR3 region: CATSREREGFNEQFF. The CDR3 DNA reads TGTGCCACCAGCAGAGAGCGGGAGGGTTTCAATGAGCAGTTCTTC.

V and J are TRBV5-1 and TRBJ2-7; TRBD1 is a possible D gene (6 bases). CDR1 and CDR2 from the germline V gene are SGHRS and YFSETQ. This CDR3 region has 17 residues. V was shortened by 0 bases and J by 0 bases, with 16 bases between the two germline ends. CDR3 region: CASSLGPDRTLSYEQYF. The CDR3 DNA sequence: TGCGCCAGCAGCTTGGGTCCGGACAGAACTCTCTCCTACGAGCAGTACTTC.

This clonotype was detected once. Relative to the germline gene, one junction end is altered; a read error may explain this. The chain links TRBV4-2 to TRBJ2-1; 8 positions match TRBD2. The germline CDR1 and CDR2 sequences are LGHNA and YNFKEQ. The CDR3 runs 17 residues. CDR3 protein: CASSLPSGLVGGNERFF. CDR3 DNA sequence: TGTGCCAGCAGCCTCCCCTCGGGACTAGTGGGGGGTAATGAGCGGTTCTTC.

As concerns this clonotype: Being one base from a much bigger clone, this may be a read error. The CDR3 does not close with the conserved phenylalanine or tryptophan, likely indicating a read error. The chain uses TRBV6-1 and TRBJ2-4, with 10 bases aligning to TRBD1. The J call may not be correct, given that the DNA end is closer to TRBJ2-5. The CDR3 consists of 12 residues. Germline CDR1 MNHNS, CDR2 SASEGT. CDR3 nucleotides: TGTGCCACCGGGACAGGGGCAAAGACCCAGTACTGC. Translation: CATGTGAKTQYC.

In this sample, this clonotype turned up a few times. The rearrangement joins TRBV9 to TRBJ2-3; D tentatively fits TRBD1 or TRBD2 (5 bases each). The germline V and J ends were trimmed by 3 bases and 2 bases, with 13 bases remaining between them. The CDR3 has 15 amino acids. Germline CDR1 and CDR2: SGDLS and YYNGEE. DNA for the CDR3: TGTGCCAGCAGCGCCCGGGACCACACCACAGATACGCAGTATTTT. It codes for CASSARDHTTDTQYF.

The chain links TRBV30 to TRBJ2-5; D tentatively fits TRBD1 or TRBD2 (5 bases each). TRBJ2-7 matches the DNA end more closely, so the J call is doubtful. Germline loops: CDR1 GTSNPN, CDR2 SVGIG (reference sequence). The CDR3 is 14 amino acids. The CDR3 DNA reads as TGTGCCTGGAGGCCACCGGGGCCGATGGGCGAGCAGTACTTC. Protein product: CAWRPPGPMGEQYF.